These 11 T cell receptor beta chains were all obtained from the same sample, sequenced in a study of technical replicates of blood from a few donors. Method: immunoSEQ multiplex PCR; TCRdb's copy keeps in-frame clones and lacks some. The sample yields 60,000 to 85,000 clones, roughly 90% seen once. Specimen: T cells isolated from PBMCs. The receptor source for this set is a human donor in good health.

The chain links TRBV7-9 to TRBJ2-7, with 10 bases aligning to TRBD2. The CDR3 has 16 amino acids. CDR1 is SEHNR, CDR2 FQNEAQ, per germline (reference sequence). V shed 5 bases and J 3 bases; nucleotides not matched to a gene: 10. CDR3 in DNA: TGTGCCAGCAGCCGCGAGCAGGGACTAGCGTTCTACGAGCAGTACTTC. This codes for CASSREQGLAFYEQYF.

The chain recombines TRBV10-3 with TRBJ1-3, with D uncertain. V dropped 11 bases and J dropped 1 base, with 9 bases sitting between them. CDR3 length equals 12 residues. The germline gives CDR1 ENHRY, CDR2 SYGVKD. The CDR3 bases are TGTGCCTCCGTGGCTTCTGGAAACACCATATATTTT. This codes for CASVASGNTIYF.

The genes are TRBV29-1 and TRBJ1-3; D is unclear. In germline, CDR1 is SQVTM, CDR2 ANQGSEA. V was clipped by 5 bases and J by 0 bases, with 11 bases between them. The CDR3 has 14 residues. The DNA for the CDR3 is TGCAGCGTTCTGACACCGACCTCTGGAAACACCATATATTTT. It yields the protein CSVLTPTSGNTIYF.

The rearrangement uses TRBV7-9 and TRBJ1-1, with D perhaps matching TRBD1 (5 bases). The CDR3 runs 11 residues. Trimming took 5 bases from V and 11 from J, leaving 12 bases between them. Germline V gene data show CDR1 as SEHNR and CDR2 as FQNEAQ (reference sequence). In DNA form, the CDR3 reads TGTGCCAGCAGCCACGGGACTGGCGCTTTCTTT. Its protein is CASSHGTGAFF. Filled out from reference TRBV7-9 and TRBJ1-1, the complete variable domain reads DTGVSQNPRHKITKRGQNVTFRCDPISEHNRLYWYRQTLGQGPEFLTYFQNEAQLEKSRLLSDRFSAERPKGSFSTLEIQRTEQGDSAMYLCASSHGTGAFFGQGTRLTVV.

This clone appeared once. J is TRBJ2-1 and V is TRBV10-3; TRBD2 matches at 9 bases. Germline V gives CDR1 ENHRY, CDR2 SYGVKD. The CDR3 extends over 11 amino acids. The junction had 10 bases not matched to a gene; V was cut back by 11 bases and J by 14 bases. The CDR3 is CASREREAEFF. The CDR3 nucleotides read TGTGCCTCGAGAGAGCGGGAGGCCGAGTTCTTC.

The rearrangement links TRBV19 to TRBJ2-1; 7 nucleotides match TRBD2. This CDR3 spans 15 amino acids. V lost 3 bases and J lost 7; bases outside the gene matches: 9. Germline V gene sequence: CDR1 LNHDA, CDR2 SQIVND (reference sequence). CDR3 bases: TGTGCCAGTAGTATCGGGGCGGGAGTAGCGAATGAGCAGTTCTTC. Translated, it gives CASSIGAGVANEQFF.

This chain's CDR3 is CASIRETGELFF. The CDR3 nucleotides are TGTGCCAGTATACGGGAGACCGGGGAGCTGTTTTTT. The V call is TRBV6-5, the J call TRBJ2-2; D is perhaps TRBD2 (6 bases). This CDR3 contains 12 residues. Trimming shortened V by 9 bases and J by 5 bases, and 10 bases separated the two germline ends. The germline CDR1 and CDR2 sequences are MNHEY and SVGAGI.

The rearrangement joins TRBV7-9 to TRBJ1-5; a weak D match, TRBD1 (5 bases). The CDR3 runs 13 residues. The V end lost 3 bases, the J end lost 7 bases, and 10 bases lay between the germline ends. Germline loops: CDR1 SEHNR, CDR2 FQNEAQ (reference sequence). In DNA, the CDR3 is TGTGCCAGCAGCTTCGGAGGGGCCCAGCCCCAGCATTTT. This sequence encodes CASSFGGAQPQHF.

The V and J genes are TRBV4-1 and TRBJ2-1; TRBD2 agrees at 7 bases. V gave up 1 base and J gave up 4 bases; unmatched junction bases: 13. The CDR3 is 18 residues long. Germline assignment: CDR1 MGHRA and CDR2 YSYEKL. CDR3 amino acids: CASSQVVVGGPRYNEQFF. CDR3 nucleotide sequence: TGCGCCAGCAGCCAAGTCGTAGTGGGAGGGCCAAGATACAATGAGCAGTTCTTC.

This rearrangement joins TRBV19 to TRBJ1-5; possible D gene TRBD1, 6 bases. CDR3 size: 13 residues. Germline assignment: CDR1 LNHDA and CDR2 SQIVND (reference sequence). Trimming took 6 bases from V and 7 from J, leaving 13 bases between them. This chain's CDR3 is CASSINDRQPQHF. The CDR3 bases are TGTGCCAGTAGCATTAATGACAGGCAGCCCCAGCATTTT.

V usage is TRBV27 and J usage is TRBJ2-7; 9 bases line up with TRBD1. Germline V gene lookup returns CDR1 MNHEY and CDR2 SMNVEV (reference sequence). The length of the CDR3 is 14 residues. After removal of 4 bases from V and 5 bases from J, the junction contained 6 bases not matched to a gene. This CDR3 is CASSSTGGYNEQYF. CDR3 coding DNA: TGTGCCAGCAGTTCAACAGGGGGCTATAACGAGCAGTACTTC.